The TCR beta chain described here comes from a study of blood T cells in healthy people across ages (dated by TCRdb to about 2015). With respect to the entire study: In model experiments, template switching captured roughly one uniquely barcoded TCR beta cDNA molecule for every two T cells. Age-related changes in TCR beta repertoire diversity were measured in the study by deep sequencing normalized with unique cDNA molecular identifiers. Donors were grouped into four age groups: young (average 16 years), middle-aged (39), aged (around 66) and long-lived (82). Donors of different ages were randomly distributed across sequencing lanes to avoid experimental bias. For two donors (one aged 18 to 30 and one aged 80 or older), the study analyzed two additional independent replicas of 1 million unique cDNA reads from the same blood draw.

Concerning this clonotype: Its antigen target is currently unknown. Qualities for individual bases were not recorded, and no much larger clone is one base off.

The paper's findings and limits, for the study overall: There was a strong correlation between observed TCR beta diversity and the percentage of naive T cells measured by flow cytometry. Compared with the aged group, the long-lived group had more naive CD4+ T cells, fewer expanded clones and increased TCR diversity, a pattern suggesting age selection. Since profiling was done on bulk unsorted PBMCs, naive and antigen-experienced compartments could not be conclusively compared. As age increased, observed TCR beta diversity per million T cells dropped in a roughly linear way, and a significant reduction was already evident by age 40. Estimates of total diversity based on one million sequenced T cells were considered lower bounds and underestimates. Donor CMV infection status was unknown, potentially confounding age-related changes in expanded clonotypes.

Libraries were prepared through 5' RACE. The instrument given in TCRdb is Illumina HiSeq 2500. The second PCR ran for about 7 to 11 cycles and used a J-beta primer mix along with a sample-barcoded 5' primer. Each TCR beta cDNA molecule received a unique molecular identifier from a template-switch 5' adaptor carrying 12 random nucleotides. Each sample yielded at least 3 million CDR3-containing paired-end reads. First-strand cDNA synthesis was performed from all RNA using the Mint cDNA synthesis kit, with priming by a TRBC-specific oligonucleotide. Following uracil-DNA glycosylase treatment, a first 18-cycle PCR with universal primers M1SS and BC2_uni_R was performed on all cDNA. The published analysis was carried out like this. Normalization of each sample was performed by random selection of 1 million high-quality reads, each carrying a distinct molecular identifier. Reads with shared molecular identifiers were discarded instead of being binned into consensus sequences. MiTCR, set to a Q25 quality threshold and the strictest error-elimination algorithm, was used for CDR3 identification, clonotype clustering and error correction. A nonparametric unseen species model with Euler transformation was used to estimate lower-bound total TCR beta diversity. TCRdb cleaned the public reads at Q25 with fastp, built clones with MiXCR and kept in-frame beta chains. Records with the same CDR3 protein are collapsed into one entry carrying the most frequent genes and DNA. It is TCRdb's table, rather than the study itself, that gives the V and J calls and clone size. Within this sample are 1.5 million to 2 million distinct CDR3 sequences, with 49% of them counted one time only. The top ten hold roughly 2% of the sample.

The 39 donors, aged 6 to 90 years, were systemically healthy Caucasian individuals from Russia. Each donor gave about 9.8 milliliters of peripheral blood, drawn into EDTA-treated Vacutainer tubes. Ficoll-Paque density-gradient centrifugation was used to isolate PBMCs, with at least 6 million per sample. Total RNA was extracted from PBMCs with Trizol reagent, with at least 6 micrograms obtained per sample. For every donor, an aliquot of PBMCs went through flow cytometry to measure the percentages of naive CD45RAhigh/CD27high T cells. Including the terminal cysteine and phenylalanine, the CDR3 comprises 16 residues. The read is trimmed to its CDR3 DNA, 48 bases read in frame from base 1. The germline V gene yields MNHEY for CDR1 and SVGAGI for CDR2. After removal of 2 bases from V and 6 bases from J, the junction retains 12 bases not matched to a gene.

The receptor comes from a woman between 35 and 50 years old in good health. This chain joins TRBV6-5 to TRBJ2-5; 7 bases in between match TRBD1. Sequenced material: blood. The nucleotide sequence is TGTGCCAGCAGTTACCGCAAGGGGACAGAGTTTAAGACCCAGTACTTC. This sequence encodes CASSYRKGTEFKTQYF.